Below, 15 T cell receptor beta chains from the same sample are listed, as sequenced in a study of shared clonotypes between healthy human individuals. Generated by immunoSEQ multiplex PCR, the TCRdb table keeps only in-frame clones and is missing some. The data show over 2 million clones, 80% to 95% seen once. The sequencing input was naive CD4+ T cells from PBMCs. As to subset: CD45RA+ positively selected. The receptors were sampled from a man between 18 and 29 years old in good health. Some clones in this sample may be carry-over from other donors' samples.

As concerns this clone: This same CDR3 is encoded by further DNA sequences in the sample. The rearrangement joins TRBV5-4 to TRBJ1-2; possibly TRBD1 for D (5 bases). Germline V lookup: CDR1 SGHNT, CDR2 YYREEE (reference sequence). This CDR3 is built from 13 residues. V lost 4 bases to trimming and J lost 2 bases, with 9 bases between them. The CDR3 spells CASSLDRNYGYTF. CDR3 sequence (DNA): TGTGCCAGCAGCCTCGACAGAAACTATGGCTACACCTTC.

This clone was recorded only once. Other DNA sequences in this specimen translate into the identical CDR3. V usage is TRBV18 and J usage is TRBJ2-7; TRBD2 aligns across 9 bases. Looked up from germline, CDR1 is KGHSH and CDR2 is LQKENI. The J segment lost 1 base and the V segment lost 3 bases, leaving 1 base of the junction unmatched. The CDR3 sequence is 14 residues long. Here the CDR3 reads CASSPSGGSYEQYF. For the CDR3, the DNA is TGTGCCAGCTCACCTAGCGGGGGATCCTACGAGCAGTACTTC.

The chain uses TRBV11-2 and TRBJ2-1; 7 bases map to TRBD2. Germline CDR1 SGHAT, CDR2 FQNNGV. Trimming took 5 bases from V and 3 from J; bases not matched to a gene: 1. The CDR3 is 13 residues long. CDR3 nucleotide sequence: TGTGCCAGCAGCAGGACTAGCTACAATGAGCAGTTCTTC. It encodes CASSRTSYNEQFF.

A single count supports this clone. V usage is TRBV6-1 and J usage is TRBJ1-1; D call uncertain. CDR1 and CDR2 from the germline V gene are MNHNS and SASEGT. This CDR3 has 12 amino acids. V gave up 8 bases and J gave up 2 bases, with 9 bases separating them. CDR3 bases: TGTGCCAGCCTCACAGATAACACTGAAGCTTTCTTT. This encodes CASLTDNTEAFF.

The gene calls are TRBV7-2 and TRBJ2-7; 11 bases match TRBD2. Per germline, CDR1 SGHTA and CDR2 FQGNSA. The CDR3 runs 18 residues. Unmatched junction bases numbered 15, after V lost 5 bases and J lost 3 bases. The CDR3, as DNA: TGTGCCAGCAGCAAAAGGGGTTCTGGGACTAGCGGAAACTACGAGCAGTACTTC. Encoded protein: CASSKRGSGTSGNYEQYF.

With respect to this clone: The same CDR3 can be traced to other DNA sequences in this sample. The rearrangement joins TRBV28 to TRBJ1-5; no firm D call. The germline V gene encodes CDR1 MDHEN and CDR2 SYDVKM. Trimming took 3 bases from V and 5 from J, leaving 5 bases between them. This CDR3 has 12 amino acids. DNA for the CDR3: TGTGCCAGCAGTTTGCCTGATCAGCCCCAGCATTTT. It yields the protein CASSLPDQPQHF.

This rearrangement joins TRBV15 to TRBJ1-5, with D maybe TRBD1 (6 bases). This CDR3 comprises 17 residues. Germline-derived CDR1 and CDR2 are LNHNV and YYDKDF (reference sequence). Trimming removed 0 bases at V and 5 bases at J, with 17 bases between. CDR3 residues: CATSRDLGGGGYQPQHF. Here the CDR3 DNA reads TGTGCCACCAGCAGAGATCTTGGGGGCGGAGGCTATCAGCCCCAGCATTTT.

CDR3 nucleotides: TGTGCCAGCTCTCTTAGCAACGGACAGGGGTACGAGCAGTACTTC. Its translation is CASSLSNGQGYEQYF. The chain recombines TRBV18 with TRBJ2-7; 9 bases are a match to TRBD1. V shed 6 bases, J shed 4 bases, and the junction held 10 bases outside the gene matches. Germline assignment: CDR1 KGHSH and CDR2 LQKENI. This CDR3 is 15 amino acids long.

Comments on this clone: The sample contains more than one DNA sequence encoding this CDR3. This chain joins TRBV28 and TRBJ1-5; the D is unclear. The CDR3 has 11 residues. The V gene lost 5 bases and the J gene lost 4 bases, with 3 bases spanning the gap. Germline values: CDR1 MDHEN, CDR2 SYDVKM. The CDR3 loop is CASSVNQPQHF. DNA for the CDR3: TGTGCCAGCAGTGTGAATCAGCCCCAGCATTTT.

The chain recombines TRBV2 with TRBJ2-7; no clear D. The CDR3 contains 15 residues. CDR1 is SNHLY, CDR2 FYNNEI, per germline. V was clipped by 0 bases and J by 5 bases, with 14 bases between them. The CDR3 bases are TGTGCCAGCAGTGAAGCGCACCCTAAAGGGCACGAGCAGTACTTC. It codes for CASSEAHPKGHEQYF. Full variable domain (missing parts from reference TRBV2 and TRBJ2-7): EPEVTQTPSHQVTQMGQEVILRCVPISNHLYFYWYRQILGQKVEFLVSFYNNEISEKSEIFDDQFSVERPDGSNFTLKIRSTKLEDSAMYFCASSEAHPKGHEQYFGPGTRLTVT.

V and J are TRBV7-9 and TRBJ2-5, with 10 bases that match TRBD2. Germline V CDR1 and CDR2: SEHNR, FQNEAQ (reference sequence). Trimming removed 8 bases from V and 5 bases from J; junction bases left unmatched: 17. The CDR3 sequence is 17 residues long. CDR3 sequence: CASGLGSGRAAGETQYF. The CDR3 DNA is TGTGCCAGCGGACTAGGGAGCGGGAGGGCCGCGGGGGAGACCCAGTACTTC.

This clone was recorded a few times. The chain carries TRBV27 and TRBJ1-1; no firm D call. The CDR3 covers 14 residues. The germline gives CDR1 MNHEY, CDR2 SMNVEV (reference sequence). V was pared by 2 bases and J by 6 bases, with 13 bases between. Here the CDR3 reads CASSLDPSDPEAFF. The DNA of the CDR3 is TGTGCCAGCAGTTTAGACCCCTCTGACCCTGAAGCTTTCTTT.

The gene calls are TRBV5-1 and TRBJ2-1; D might be TRBD1 (5 bases). Germline V CDR1 and CDR2: SGHRS, YFSETQ. V was clipped by 5 bases and J by 0 bases, with 15 bases between them. This CDR3 spans 16 amino acids. The CDR3 sequence: CASRPLGADSYNEQFF. The CDR3 nucleotides are TGCGCCAGCAGGCCTTTAGGGGCGGACTCCTACAATGAGCAGTTCTTC.

The CDR3 DNA reads as TGTGCCAGCAGGACAGATCTTAACTATGGCTACACCTTC. Protein: CASRTDLNYGYTF. This sequence joins TRBV6-5 and TRBJ1-2; TRBD1 is a possible D gene (5 bases). CDR1 and CDR2 from the germline V gene are MNHEY and SVGAGI. V lost 6 bases, J lost 1 base, and 9 bases lay in between. The CDR3 has 13 amino acids.

With regard to this clone: The sample contains more than one DNA sequence encoding this CDR3. The chain joins TRBV28 to TRBJ2-1; 9 bases match TRBD1. CDR1 MDHEN and CDR2 SYDVKM come from the germline V gene. The CDR3 is 14 residues long. V trimming: 5 bases; J trimming: 7 bases; junction bases outside the gene matches: 6. The CDR3 DNA sequence: TGTGCCAGCAGTCTAGGGACAGGGAGGAATGAGCAGTTCTTC. Protein: CASSLGTGRNEQFF.